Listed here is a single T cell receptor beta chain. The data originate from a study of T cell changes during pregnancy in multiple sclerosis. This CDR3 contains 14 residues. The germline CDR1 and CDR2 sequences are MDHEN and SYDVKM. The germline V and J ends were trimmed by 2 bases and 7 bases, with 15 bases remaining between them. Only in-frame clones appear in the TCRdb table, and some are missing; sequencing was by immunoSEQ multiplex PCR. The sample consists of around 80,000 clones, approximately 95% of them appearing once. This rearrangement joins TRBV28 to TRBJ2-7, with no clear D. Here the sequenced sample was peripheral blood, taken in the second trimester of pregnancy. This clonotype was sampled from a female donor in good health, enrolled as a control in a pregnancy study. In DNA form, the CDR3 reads TGTGCCAGCAGTTTAACCCCGACTCTGAGGGAGCAGTACTTC. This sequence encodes CASSLTPTLREQYF.